Here is one T cell receptor beta chain with its context. Repertoires were generated with immunoSEQ multiplex PCR, while TCRdb's copy carries only in-frame clones and drops some. The sample carries about 75,000 clones, 90% recorded once. This entry belongs to a study of OX40 agonist ivuxolimab in advanced cancers. Study background: Patients received ivuxolimab, an agonistic anti-OX40 (CD134) antibody.

CDR3 size: 17 residues. Sequenced here: CD4+ or CD8+ T cells sorted from blood, sampled in a trial of the OX40 agonist ivuxolimab. The clonotype was recovered from an adult with an advanced solid tumor such as melanoma, head and neck, liver or kidney cancer. The genes are TRBV21-1 and TRBJ1-2. TRBV21-1 corresponds to a pseudogene. In DNA form, the CDR3 reads TGTGCCAGCAGCGAAAAGCCGAACCGGACGGGTCATCCTGGCTACACCTTC. Translated, it gives CASSEKPNRTGHPGYTF.